A selection of T cell receptor beta chains follows, all from one sample in a study of T cell responses to AZD1222 COVID-19 vaccine. Profiling relied on immunoSEQ multiplex PCR, and the TCRdb table lists in-frame clones only, not all of them. The repertoire consists of some 150,000 clones, with over 85% occurring once and the leading ten covering 1.5% to 2%. The source material was peripheral blood, sampled 28 days after the second AZD1222 dose. The receptor source for this set is an adult who received the AZD1222 COVID-19 vaccine. Each CDR3 is given with its conserved first and last residue. D genes are given only for firm matches. Part of the rows lack a size; the others show once, few, many or a class for expanded clones.

J gene	clone size	V gene	D gene	CDR3 DNA	CDR3 protein
TRBJ1-5	few	TRBV6-2/TRBV6-3	-	TGTGCCAGCAGCGGGGACGACGGTCAGCCCCAGCATTTT	CASSGDDGQPQHF
TRBJ1-1	-	TRBV7-9	-	TGTGCCAGCAGCCTGACACAGAACACTGAAGCTTTCTTT	CASSLTQNTEAFF
TRBJ2-7	-	TRBV7-2	TRBD2	TGTGCCAGCAGCCCGGGGACTAGCGGGAGACTCGGGCAGTACTTC	CASSPGTSGRLGQYF
TRBJ2-7	-	TRBV30	TRBD1	TGTGCCTGGAGTGCGGAGGGGGGACAGGGGGCTGGGCAGTACTTC	CAWSAEGGQGAGQYF
TRBJ2-7	-	TRBV7-2	TRBD1	TGTGCCAGCAGCTTAGAGCGCTGGGGACAGGCCGACTTC	CASSLERWGQADF
TRBJ1-1	-	TRBV19	-	TGTGCCAGTAGTATAGGAACAGGGATCATCACTGAAGCTTTCTTT	CASSIGTGIITEAFF
TRBJ1-1	-	TRBV7-9	TRBD1	TGTGCCAGCAGCCCAGGACAGGGCCATGAAGCTTTCTTT	CASSPGQGHEAFF
TRBJ2-7	once	TRBV27	-	TGTGCCAGCAGTCTCAAGATTCCAGGGGAGTACGAGCAGTACTTC	CASSLKIPGEYEQYF
TRBJ1-2	once	TRBV4-3	-	TGCGCCAGCAGCCAACGGCCGAGGGTAAACTATGGCTACACCTTC	CASSQRPRVNYGYTF
TRBJ2-1	-	TRBV12-3/TRBV12-4	-	TGTGCCAGCAGTTTAGTCAGGGCCAATGAGCAGTTCTTC	CASSLVRANEQFF
TRBJ2-5	once	TRBV18	-	TGTGCCAGCTCACCACCGTCAAGGGGCGCGGGGGAGACCCAGTACTTC	CASSPPSRGAGETQYF
TRBJ2-5	-	TRBV7-9	-	TGTGCCAGCAGCTTAGGAGGGGCCCAAGAGACCCAGTACTTC	CASSLGGAQETQYF
TRBJ1-2	-	TRBV4-3	-	TGCGCCAGCAGCCAAGATCGACTCCTCGGAGAGGGTGGCTACACCTTC	CASSQDRLLGEGGYTF
TRBJ1-1	-	TRBV30	-	TGTGCCTGGAGTGTACAGGGACCCACTGAAGCTTTCTTT	CAWSVQGPTEAFF
TRBJ1-3	-	TRBV7-2	-	TGTGCCAGCAGCATCCCGCCAGGCCTCTCTGGAAACACCATATATTTT	CASSIPPGLSGNTIYF
TRBJ2-2	-	TRBV4-3	TRBD1	TGCGCCAGCAGCCAACGACAGGGGGCGTCCGGGGAGCTGTTTTTT	CASSQRQGASGELFF
TRBJ2-7	-	TRBV28	-	TGTGCCAGCAGTTTTCTCGGGAGCTACGAGCAGTACTTC	CASSFLGSYEQYF